The clone carrying this T cell receptor beta chain has a single count. Its cognate antigen is unknown. Germline CDR1 reads SGHRS; CDR2 reads YFSETQ. V gave up 4 bases and J gave up 5 bases; unmatched junction bases: 3. The CDR3 is 15 residues long. Generated by immunoSEQ multiplex PCR, the TCRdb table keeps only in-frame clones and is missing some. The sample contains roughly 30,000 clones, around 80% of which appear only once. Time point denoted: cycle 4 day 1 (C4D1), after five to seven weeks of nivolumab. Brentuximab vedotin exposure varied among the patients, all of whom had relapsed after autologous stem cell transplantation. Using magnetic negative selection, the CD4+ T cells were separated out of thawed PBMCs. The data derive from a study of PD-1 blockade in classical Hodgkin lymphoma. Study conclusions and caveats: CD4+ but not CD8+ TCR diversity rose significantly by C4D1.

This chain uses TRBV5-1 with TRBJ2-1; 13 bases are a match to TRBD2. The specimen was CD4+ T cells from blood, collected before the fourth cycle of nivolumab. The clonotype was recovered from a human donor with classical Hodgkin lymphoma. For the CDR3, the DNA is TGCGCCAGCAGCATGGGACTAGCGGGGAACAATGAGCAGTTCTTC. Encoded protein: CASSMGLAGNNEQFF.